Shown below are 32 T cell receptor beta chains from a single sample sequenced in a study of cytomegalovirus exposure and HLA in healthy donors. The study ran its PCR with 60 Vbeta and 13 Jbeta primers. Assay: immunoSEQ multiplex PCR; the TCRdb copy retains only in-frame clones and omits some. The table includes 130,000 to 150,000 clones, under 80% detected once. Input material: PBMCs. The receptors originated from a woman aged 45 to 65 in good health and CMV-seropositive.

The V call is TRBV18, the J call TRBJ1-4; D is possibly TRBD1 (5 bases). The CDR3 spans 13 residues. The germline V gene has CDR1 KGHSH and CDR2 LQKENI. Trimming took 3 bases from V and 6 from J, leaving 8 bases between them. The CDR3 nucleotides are TGTGCCAGCTCACCCGGACAAGATGAAAAACTGTTTTTT. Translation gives CASSPGQDEKLFF.

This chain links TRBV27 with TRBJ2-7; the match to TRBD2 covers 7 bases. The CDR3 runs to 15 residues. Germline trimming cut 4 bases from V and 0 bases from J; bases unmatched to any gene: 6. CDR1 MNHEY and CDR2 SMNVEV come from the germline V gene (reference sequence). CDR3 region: CASSSWGGSSYEQYF. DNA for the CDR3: TGTGCCAGCAGTTCATGGGGGGGGTCCTCCTACGAGCAGTACTTC.

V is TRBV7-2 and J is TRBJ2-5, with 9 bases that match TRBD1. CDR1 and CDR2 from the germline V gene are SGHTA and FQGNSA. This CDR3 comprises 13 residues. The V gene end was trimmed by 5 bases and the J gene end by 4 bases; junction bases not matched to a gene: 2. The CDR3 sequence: CASSRDRAETQYF. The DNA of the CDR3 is TGTGCCAGCAGCCGGGACAGGGCAGAGACCCAGTACTTC.

CDR3 DNA sequence: TGTGCCAGCAGCCAGGGACTAGCGGGGCGAGTTGAGCAGTTCTTC. It yields the protein CASSQGLAGRVEQFF. The chain recombines TRBV7-2 with TRBJ2-1; the match to TRBD2 covers 13 bases. Trimming cost V 5 bases and J 9 bases; bases outside gene matches: 7. The CDR3 is 15 amino acids. Germline V CDR1 and CDR2: SGHTA, FQGNSA.

The CDR3 coding sequence is TGTGCCAGCAGGCCGTATGCGGGGGGTAAGATGCTTACCGGGGAGCTGTTTTTT. Amino acid sequence: CASRPYAGGKMLTGELFF. The chain couples TRBV27 to TRBJ2-2, with TRBD2 matching over 8 bases. Germline CDR1 and CDR2: MNHEY and SMNVEV (reference sequence). The CDR3 spans 18 residues. J gave up 5 bases and V 6 bases, and 17 bases lay outside the gene matches.

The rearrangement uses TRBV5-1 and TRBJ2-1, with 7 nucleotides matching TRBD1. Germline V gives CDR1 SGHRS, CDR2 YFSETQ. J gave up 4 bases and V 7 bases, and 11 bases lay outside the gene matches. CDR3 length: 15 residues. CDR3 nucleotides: TGCGCCAGCGCCCTCATGACAGGGTTATACAATGAGCAGTTCTTC. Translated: CASALMTGLYNEQFF.

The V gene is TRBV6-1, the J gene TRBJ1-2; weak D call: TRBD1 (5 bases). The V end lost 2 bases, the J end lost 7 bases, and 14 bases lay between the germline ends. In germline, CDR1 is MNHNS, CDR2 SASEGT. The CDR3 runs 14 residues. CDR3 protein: CASSEFPRVGGYTF. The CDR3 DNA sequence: TGTGCCAGCAGTGAATTTCCCAGGGTGGGTGGCTACACCTTC.

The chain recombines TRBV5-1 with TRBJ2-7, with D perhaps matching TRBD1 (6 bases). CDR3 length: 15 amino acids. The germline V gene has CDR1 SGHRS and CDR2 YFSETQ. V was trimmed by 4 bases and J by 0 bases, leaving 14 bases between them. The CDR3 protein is CASSPVGQSSYEQYF. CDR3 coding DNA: TGCGCCAGCAGCCCGGTAGGACAGAGCTCCTACGAGCAGTACTTC.

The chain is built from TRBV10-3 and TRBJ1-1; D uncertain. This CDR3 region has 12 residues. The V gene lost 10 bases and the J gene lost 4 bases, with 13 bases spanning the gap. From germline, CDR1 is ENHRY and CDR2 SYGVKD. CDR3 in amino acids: CATVRSSTEAFF. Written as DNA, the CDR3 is TGTGCCACAGTAAGGAGTTCCACTGAAGCTTTCTTT.

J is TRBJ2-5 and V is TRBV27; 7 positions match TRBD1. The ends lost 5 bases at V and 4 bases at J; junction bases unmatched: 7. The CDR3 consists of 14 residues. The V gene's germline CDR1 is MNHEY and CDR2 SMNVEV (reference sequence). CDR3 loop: CASSKRQGPETQYF. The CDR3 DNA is TGTGCCAGCAGTAAACGACAGGGCCCAGAGACCCAGTACTTC.

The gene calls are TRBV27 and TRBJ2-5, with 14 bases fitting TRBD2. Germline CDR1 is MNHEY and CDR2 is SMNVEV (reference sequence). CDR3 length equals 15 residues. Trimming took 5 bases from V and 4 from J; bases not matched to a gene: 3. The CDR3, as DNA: TGTGCCAGCAGTCCGGGGACTAGCGGGGGAGAGACCCAGTACTTC. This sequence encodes CASSPGTSGGETQYF.

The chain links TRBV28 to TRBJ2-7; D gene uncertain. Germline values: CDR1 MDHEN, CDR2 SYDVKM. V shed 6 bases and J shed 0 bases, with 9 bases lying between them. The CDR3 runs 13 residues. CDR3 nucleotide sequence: TGTGCCAGCAGGTCGTCTGTCTCCTACGAGCAGTACTTC. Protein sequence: CASRSSVSYEQYF.

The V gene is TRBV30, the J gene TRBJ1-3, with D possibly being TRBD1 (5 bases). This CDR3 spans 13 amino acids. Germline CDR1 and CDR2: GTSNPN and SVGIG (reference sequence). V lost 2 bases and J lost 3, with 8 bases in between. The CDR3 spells CAWSLDSGNTIYF. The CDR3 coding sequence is TGTGCCTGGAGTCTAGACAGTGGAAACACCATATATTTT.

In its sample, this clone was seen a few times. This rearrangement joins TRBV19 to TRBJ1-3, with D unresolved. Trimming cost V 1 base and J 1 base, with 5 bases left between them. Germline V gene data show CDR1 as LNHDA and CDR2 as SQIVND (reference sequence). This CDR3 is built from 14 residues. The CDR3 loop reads CASSIGGSGNTIYF. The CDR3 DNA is TGTGCCAGTAGTATAGGCGGTTCTGGAAACACCATATATTTT.

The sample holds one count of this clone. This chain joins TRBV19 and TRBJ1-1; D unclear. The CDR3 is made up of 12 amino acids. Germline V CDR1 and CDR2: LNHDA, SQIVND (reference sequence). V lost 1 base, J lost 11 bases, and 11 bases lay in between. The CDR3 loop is CASSIAPGLAFF. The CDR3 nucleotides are TGTGCCAGTAGTATAGCCCCCGGACTGGCTTTCTTT.

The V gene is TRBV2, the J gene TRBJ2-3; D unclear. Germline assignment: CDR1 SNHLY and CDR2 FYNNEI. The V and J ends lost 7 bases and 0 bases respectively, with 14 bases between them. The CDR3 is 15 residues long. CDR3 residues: CASKRVDLSTDTQYF. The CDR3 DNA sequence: TGTGCCAGCAAACGAGTAGACTTAAGCACAGATACGCAGTATTTT.

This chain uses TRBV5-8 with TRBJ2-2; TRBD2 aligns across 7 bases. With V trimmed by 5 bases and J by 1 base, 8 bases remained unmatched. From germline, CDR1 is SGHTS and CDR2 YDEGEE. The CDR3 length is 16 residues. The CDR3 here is CASSPGAGWNTGELFF. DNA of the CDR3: TGTGCCAGCAGTCCAGGAGCGGGGTGGAACACCGGGGAGCTGTTTTTT.

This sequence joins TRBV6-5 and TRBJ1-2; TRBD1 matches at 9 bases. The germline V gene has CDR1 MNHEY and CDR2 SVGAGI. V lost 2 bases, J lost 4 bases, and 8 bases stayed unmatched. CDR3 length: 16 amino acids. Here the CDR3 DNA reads TGTGCCAGCAGTTACCCCGCCGGGACAGGGTTCTATGGCTACACCTTC. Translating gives CASSYPAGTGFYGYTF.

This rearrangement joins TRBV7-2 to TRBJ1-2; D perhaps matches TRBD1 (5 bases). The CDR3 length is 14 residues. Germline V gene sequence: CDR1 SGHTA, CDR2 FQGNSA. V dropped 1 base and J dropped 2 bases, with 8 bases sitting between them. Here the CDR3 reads CASSLDGGNYGYTF. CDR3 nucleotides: TGTGCCAGCAGCTTAGATGGGGGGAACTATGGCTACACCTTC.

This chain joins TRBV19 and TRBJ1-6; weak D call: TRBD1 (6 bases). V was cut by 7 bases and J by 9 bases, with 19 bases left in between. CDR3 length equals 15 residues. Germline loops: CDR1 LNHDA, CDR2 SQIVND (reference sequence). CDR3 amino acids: CASKNRQVVSSPLHF. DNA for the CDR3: TGTGCCAGTAAAAACCGACAGGTAGTAAGTTCACCCCTCCACTTT.

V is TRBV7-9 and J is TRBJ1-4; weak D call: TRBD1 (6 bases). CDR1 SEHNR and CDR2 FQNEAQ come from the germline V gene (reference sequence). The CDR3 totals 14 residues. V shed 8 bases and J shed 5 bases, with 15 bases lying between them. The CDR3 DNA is TGTGCCAGCCGTGGGGGCTCGGGGAATGAAAAACTGTTTTTT. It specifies CASRGGSGNEKLFF.

Here the CDR3 DNA reads TGTGCCTGGGGTAGGACAGTCGGCTACACCTTC. This codes for CAWGRTVGYTF. This rearrangement joins TRBV30 to TRBJ1-2, with a tentative D call TRBD1 (6 bases). The CDR3 consists of 11 residues. V was clipped by 5 bases and J by 8 bases, with 12 bases between them. Germline V gene sequence: CDR1 GTSNPN, CDR2 SVGIG (reference sequence).

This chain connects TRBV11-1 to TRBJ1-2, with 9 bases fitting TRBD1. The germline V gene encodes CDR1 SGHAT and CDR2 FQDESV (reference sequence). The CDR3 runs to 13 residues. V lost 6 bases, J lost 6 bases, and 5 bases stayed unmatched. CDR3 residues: CASSIQGADGYTF. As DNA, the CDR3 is TGTGCCAGCAGTATACAGGGGGCCGATGGCTACACCTTC.

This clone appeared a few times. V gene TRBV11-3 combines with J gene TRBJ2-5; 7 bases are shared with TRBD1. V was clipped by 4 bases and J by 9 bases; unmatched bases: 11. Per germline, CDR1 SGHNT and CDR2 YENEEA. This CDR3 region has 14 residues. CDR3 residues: CASSSRQGPPAQYF. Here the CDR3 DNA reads TGTGCCAGCAGCTCCCGACAGGGCCCTCCGGCCCAGTACTTC.

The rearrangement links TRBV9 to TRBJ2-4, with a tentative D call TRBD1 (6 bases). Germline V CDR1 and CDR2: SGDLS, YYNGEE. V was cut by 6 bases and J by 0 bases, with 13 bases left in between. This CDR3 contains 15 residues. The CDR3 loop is CASTRDTSAKNIQYF. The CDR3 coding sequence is TGTGCCAGCACCCGGGACACCTCAGCCAAAAACATTCAGTACTTC.

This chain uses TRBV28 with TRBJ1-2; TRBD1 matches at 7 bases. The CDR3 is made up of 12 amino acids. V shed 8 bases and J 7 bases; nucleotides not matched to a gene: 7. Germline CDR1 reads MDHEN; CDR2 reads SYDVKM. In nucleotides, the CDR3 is TGTGCCAGCTTTCCTTCAGGGGGTGGCTACACCTTC. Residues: CASFPSGGGYTF.

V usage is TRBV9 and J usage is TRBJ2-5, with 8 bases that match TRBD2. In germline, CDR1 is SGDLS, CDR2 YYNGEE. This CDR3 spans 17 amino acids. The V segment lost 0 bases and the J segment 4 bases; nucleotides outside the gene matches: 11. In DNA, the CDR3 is TGTGCCAGCAGCGTAGCGGGTGGGGCTAGCGGGTTAGAGACCCAGTACTTC. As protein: CASSVAGGASGLETQYF.

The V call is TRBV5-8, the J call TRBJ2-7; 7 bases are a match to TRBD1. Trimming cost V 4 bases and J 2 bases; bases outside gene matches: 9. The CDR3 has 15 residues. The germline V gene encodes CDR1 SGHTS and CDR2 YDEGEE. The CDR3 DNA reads TGTGCCAGCAGCATAGGGACAGTCCCCACCTACGAGCAGTACTTC. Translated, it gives CASSIGTVPTYEQYF. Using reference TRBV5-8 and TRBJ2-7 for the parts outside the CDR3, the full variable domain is EAGVTQSPTHLIKTRGQQATLRCSPISGHTSVYWYQQALGLGLQFLLWYDEGEERNRGNFPPRFSGRQFPNYSSELNVNALELEDSALYLCASSIGTVPTYEQYFGPGTRLTVT.

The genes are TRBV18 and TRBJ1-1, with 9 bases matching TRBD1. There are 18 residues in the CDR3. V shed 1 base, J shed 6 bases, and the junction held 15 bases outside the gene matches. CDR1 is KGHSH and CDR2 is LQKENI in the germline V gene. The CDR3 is CASSPLGPGTGTSSEAFF. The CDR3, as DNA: TGTGCCAGCTCACCACTGGGACCCGGGACAGGGACATCTTCTGAAGCTTTCTTT.

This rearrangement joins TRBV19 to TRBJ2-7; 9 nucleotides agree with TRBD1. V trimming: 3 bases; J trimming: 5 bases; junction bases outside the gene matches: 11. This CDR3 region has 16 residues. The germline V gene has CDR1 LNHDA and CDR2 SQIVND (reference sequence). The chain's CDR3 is CASSIRTGQGAHEQYF. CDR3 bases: TGTGCCAGTAGTATTCGGACGGGACAGGGTGCGCACGAGCAGTACTTC.

The chain's CDR3 is CASRPSGGWDTQYF. CDR3 in DNA: TGTGCCAGCAGACCTAGCGGGGGTTGGGATACGCAGTATTTT. The rearrangement joins TRBV28 to TRBJ2-3; 10 positions agree with TRBD2. Trimming at V came to 6 bases and at J to 6 bases, leaving 6 bases not matched to a gene. The CDR3 is made up of 14 amino acids. CDR1 and CDR2 (germline): MDHEN, SYDVKM.

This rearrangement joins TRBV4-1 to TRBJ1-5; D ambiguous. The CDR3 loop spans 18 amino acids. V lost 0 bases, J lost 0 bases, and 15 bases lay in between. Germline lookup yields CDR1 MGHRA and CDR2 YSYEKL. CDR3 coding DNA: TGCGCCAGCAGCCAAGAGGGTCCGGGAGGAGGTAGCAATCAGCCCCAGCATTTT. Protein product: CASSQEGPGGGSNQPQHF.